This T cell receptor beta chain was profiled in a study of Graves' ophthalmopathy and Graves' hyperthyroidism. Overall study context: Peripheral blood was obtained at first diagnosis, ahead of any treatment.

Transcripts of RNA were the source for amplifying TCR beta CDR3 regions. HTBI-primed RT-PCR formed the first round, and a multiplex PCR formed the second. MiXCR, applied by TCRdb to the multiplex PCR reads, yields one record per CDR3 protein. Of about 390,000 distinct CDR3 sequences in the sample, about 15% were seen once. Many counts were recorded for this clonotype. The germline gene is not matched at one end of the junction; a read error may be the cause. Germline V gene sequence: CDR1 SGHVS, CDR2 FQNEAQ. The CDR3 contains 13 residues. The sequenced sample consisted of peripheral blood. The origin of this receptor is an adult woman with stable Graves' hyperthyroidism. The rearrangement links TRBV7-8 to TRBJ2-7, with a weak D call TRBD2 (5 bases). The CDR3 reads CASSLGGPYEQYF. The DNA of the CDR3 is TGTGCCAGCAGTTTAGGCGGGCCCTACGAGCAGTACTTC.